This T cell receptor (beta chain) originates from a study of T cell responses to AZD1222 COVID-19 vaccine. Study-level findings and limits: Spike-specific TCRs gained breadth and depth after people received two AZD1222 doses. Of spike-specific TCRs, nearly half reportedly target regions left unmutated in variants.

The V end was cut by 4 bases, the J end by 4 bases, with 8 bases between. Germline CDR1 LNHDA, CDR2 SQIVND (reference sequence). The length of the CDR3 is 13 residues. To note about this clone: What it binds is not known.

Assay: immunoSEQ multiplex PCR; the TCRdb copy retains only in-frame clones and omits some. The table shows 180,000 or so clones, with approximately 93% occurring only once. Analyses pooled second doses at about 4 or about 12 weeks. The source of this sequence is an adult who received the AZD1222 COVID-19 vaccine. The sample here was peripheral blood, taken 28 days after the second AZD1222 dose. The chain couples TRBV19 to TRBJ1-3, with D unclear. Here the CDR3 reads CASSSGLGNTIYF. The CDR3 nucleotides read TGTGCCAGTAGTAGCGGGCTAGGAAACACCATATATTTT.